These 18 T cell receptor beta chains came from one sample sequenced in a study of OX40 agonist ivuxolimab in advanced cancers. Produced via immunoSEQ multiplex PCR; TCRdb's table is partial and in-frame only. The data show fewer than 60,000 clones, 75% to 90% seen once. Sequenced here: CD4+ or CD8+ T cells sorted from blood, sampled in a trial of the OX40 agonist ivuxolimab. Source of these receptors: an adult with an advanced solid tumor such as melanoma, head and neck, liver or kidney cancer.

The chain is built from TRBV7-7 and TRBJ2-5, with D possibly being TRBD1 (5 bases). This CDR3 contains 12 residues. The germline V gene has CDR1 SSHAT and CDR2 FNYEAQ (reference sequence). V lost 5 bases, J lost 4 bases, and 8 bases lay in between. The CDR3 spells CASSPTGETQYF. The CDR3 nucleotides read TGTGCCAGCAGCCCCACAGGAGAGACCCAGTACTTC.

The chain's CDR3 is CASSLTGYEQYF. The CDR3 DNA is TGTGCCAGCAGCTTAACGGGTTACGAGCAGTACTTC. The chain employs TRBV7-2 and TRBJ2-7; D unclear. Germline V gene data show CDR1 as SGHTA and CDR2 as FQGNSA. The CDR3 runs 12 residues. Trimming shortened V by 2 bases and J by 4 bases, and 6 bases separated the two germline ends. The whole variable domain, filled in from reference TRBV7-2 and TRBJ2-7, reads GAGVSQSPSNKVTEKGKDVELRCDPISGHTALYWYRQSLGQGLEFLIYFQGNSAPDKSGLPSDRFSAERTGGSVSTLTIQRTQQEDSAVYLCASSLTGYEQYFGPGTRLTVT.

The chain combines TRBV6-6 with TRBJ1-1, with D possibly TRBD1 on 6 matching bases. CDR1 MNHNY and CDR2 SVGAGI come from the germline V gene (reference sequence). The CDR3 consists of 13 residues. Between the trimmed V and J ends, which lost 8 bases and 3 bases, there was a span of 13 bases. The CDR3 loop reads CASCRGFYTEAFF. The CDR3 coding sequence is TGTGCCAGCTGCAGGGGATTTTACACTGAAGCTTTCTTT.

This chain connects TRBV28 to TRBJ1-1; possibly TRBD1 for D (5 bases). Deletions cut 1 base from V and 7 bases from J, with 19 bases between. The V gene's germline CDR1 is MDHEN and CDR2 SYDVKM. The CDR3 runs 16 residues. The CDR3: CASSLLVGNAGDEAFF. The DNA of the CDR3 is TGTGCCAGCAGTTTATTGGTGGGGAACGCGGGGGATGAAGCTTTCTTT.

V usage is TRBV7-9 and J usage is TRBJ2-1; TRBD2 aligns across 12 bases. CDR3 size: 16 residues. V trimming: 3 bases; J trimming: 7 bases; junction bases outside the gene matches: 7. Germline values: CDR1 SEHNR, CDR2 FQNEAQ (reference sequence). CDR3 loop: CASSFMTSGGRNEQFF. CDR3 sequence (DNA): TGTGCCAGCAGCTTTATGACTAGCGGGGGCCGGAATGAGCAGTTCTTC.

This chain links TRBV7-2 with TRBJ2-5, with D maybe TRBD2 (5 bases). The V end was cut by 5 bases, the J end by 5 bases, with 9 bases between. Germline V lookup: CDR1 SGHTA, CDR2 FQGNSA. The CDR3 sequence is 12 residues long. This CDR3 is CASSRPGETQYF. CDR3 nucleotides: TGTGCCAGCAGCCGACCGGGGGAGACCCAGTACTTC. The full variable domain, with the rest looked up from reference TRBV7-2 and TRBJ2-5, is GAGVSQSPSNKVTEKGKDVELRCDPISGHTALYWYRQSLGQGLEFLIYFQGNSAPDKSGLPSDRFSAERTGGSVSTLTIQRTQQEDSAVYLCASSRPGETQYFGPGTRLLVL.

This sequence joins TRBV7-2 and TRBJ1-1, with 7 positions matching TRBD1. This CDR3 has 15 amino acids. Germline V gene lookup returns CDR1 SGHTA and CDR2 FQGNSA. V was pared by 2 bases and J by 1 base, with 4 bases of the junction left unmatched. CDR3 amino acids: CASSLNRGWNTEAFF. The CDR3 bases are TGTGCCAGCAGCTTAAACAGGGGATGGAACACTGAAGCTTTCTTT.

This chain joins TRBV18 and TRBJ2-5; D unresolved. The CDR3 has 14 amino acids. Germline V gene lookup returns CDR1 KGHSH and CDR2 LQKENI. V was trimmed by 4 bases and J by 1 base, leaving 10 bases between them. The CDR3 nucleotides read TGTGCCAGCTCACACGGCGCCCCCCAAGAGACCCAGTACTTC. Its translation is CASSHGAPQETQYF. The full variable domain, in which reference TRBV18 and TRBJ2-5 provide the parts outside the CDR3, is NAGVMQNPRHLVRRRGQEARLRCSPMKGHSHVYWYRQLPEEGLKFMVYLQKENIIDESGMPKERFSAEFPKEGPSILRIQQVVRGDSAAYFCASSHGAPQETQYFGPGTRLLVL.

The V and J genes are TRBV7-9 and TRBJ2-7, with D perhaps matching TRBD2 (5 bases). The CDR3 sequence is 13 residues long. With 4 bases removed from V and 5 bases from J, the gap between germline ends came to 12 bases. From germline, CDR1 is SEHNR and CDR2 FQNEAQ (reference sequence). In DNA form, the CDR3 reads TGTGCCAGCAGCTGGATGGGAGAGGACGAGCAGTACGTC. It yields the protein CASSWMGEDEQYV.

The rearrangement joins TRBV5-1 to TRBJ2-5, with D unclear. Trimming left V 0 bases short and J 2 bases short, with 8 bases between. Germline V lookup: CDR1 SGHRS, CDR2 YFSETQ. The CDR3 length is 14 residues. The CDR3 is CASSLDGLQETQYF. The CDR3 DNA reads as TGCGCCAGCAGCTTGGATGGGCTACAAGAGACCCAGTACTTC.

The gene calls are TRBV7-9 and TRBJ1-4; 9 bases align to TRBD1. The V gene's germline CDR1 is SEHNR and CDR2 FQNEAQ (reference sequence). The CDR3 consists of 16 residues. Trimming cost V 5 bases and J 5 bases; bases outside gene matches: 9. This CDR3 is CASSPYGDRVNEKLFF. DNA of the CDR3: TGTGCCAGCAGCCCTTACGGGGACAGGGTAAATGAAAAACTGTTTTTT.

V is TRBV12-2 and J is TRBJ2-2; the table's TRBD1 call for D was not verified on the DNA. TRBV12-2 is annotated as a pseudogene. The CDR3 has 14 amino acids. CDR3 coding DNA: TGTGCCAGCAGCTGGGACAGGGGAAACGGGGAGCTGTTTTTT. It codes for CASSWDRGNGELFF.

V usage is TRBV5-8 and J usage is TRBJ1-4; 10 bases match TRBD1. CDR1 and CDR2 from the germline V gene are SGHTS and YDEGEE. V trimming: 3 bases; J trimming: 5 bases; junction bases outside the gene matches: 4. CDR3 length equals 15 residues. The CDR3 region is CASSSPGQGNEKLFF. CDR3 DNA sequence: TGTGCCAGCAGCTCGCCGGGACAGGGGAATGAAAAACTGTTTTTT.

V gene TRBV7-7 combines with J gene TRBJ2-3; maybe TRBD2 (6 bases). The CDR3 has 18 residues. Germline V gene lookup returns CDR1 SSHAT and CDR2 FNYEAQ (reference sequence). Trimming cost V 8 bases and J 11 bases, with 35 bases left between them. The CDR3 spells CASAIIRRDSVPNREQYF. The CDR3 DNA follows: TGTGCCAGCGCAATTATAAGGCGGGATTCCGTACCGAATAGAGAGCAGTATTTT.

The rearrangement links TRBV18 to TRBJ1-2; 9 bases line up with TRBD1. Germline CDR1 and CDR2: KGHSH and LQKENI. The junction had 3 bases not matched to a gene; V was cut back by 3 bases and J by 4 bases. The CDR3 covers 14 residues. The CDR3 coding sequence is TGTGCCAGCTCACCGGGACAGGGAACCTATGGCTACACCTTC. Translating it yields CASSPGQGTYGYTF. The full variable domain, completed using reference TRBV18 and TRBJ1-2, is NAGVMQNPRHLVRRRGQEARLRCSPMKGHSHVYWYRQLPEEGLKFMVYLQKENIIDESGMPKERFSAEFPKEGPSILRIQQVVRGDSAAYFCASSPGQGTYGYTFGSGTRLTVV.

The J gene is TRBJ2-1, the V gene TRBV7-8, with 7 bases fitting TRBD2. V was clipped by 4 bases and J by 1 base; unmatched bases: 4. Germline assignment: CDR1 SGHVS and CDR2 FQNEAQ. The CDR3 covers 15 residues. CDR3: CASSSLAVSYNEQFF. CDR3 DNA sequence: TGTGCCAGCAGCTCGCTAGCGGTTTCCTACAATGAGCAGTTCTTC.

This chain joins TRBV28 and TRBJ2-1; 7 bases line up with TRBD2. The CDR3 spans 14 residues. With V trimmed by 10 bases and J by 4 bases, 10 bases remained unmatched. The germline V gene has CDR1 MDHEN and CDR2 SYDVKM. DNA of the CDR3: TGTGCCATCCTAAGCGGGGACTTATACAATGAGCAGTTCTTC. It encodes CAILSGDLYNEQFF. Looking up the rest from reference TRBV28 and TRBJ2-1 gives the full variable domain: DVKVTQSSRYLVKRTGEKVFLECVQDMDHENMFWYRQDPGLGLRLIYFSYDVKMKEKGDIPEGYSVSREKKERFSLILESASTNQTSMYLCAILSGDLYNEQFFGPGTRLTVL.

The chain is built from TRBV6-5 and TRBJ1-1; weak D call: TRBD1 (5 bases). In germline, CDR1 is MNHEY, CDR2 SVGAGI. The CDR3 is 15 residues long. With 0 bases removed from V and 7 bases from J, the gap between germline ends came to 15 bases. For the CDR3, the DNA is TGTGCCAGCAGTTACTCGAAGGGACGGTCCGTTGAAGCTTTCTTT. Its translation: CASSYSKGRSVEAFF.